One and the same sample provided the 18 T cell receptor beta chains below, sequenced in a study of blood T cells in healthy people across ages. With a J-beta primer mix and a sample-barcoded 5' primer, a second PCR ran about 6 to 11 cycles. One entry per CDR3 protein, called by TCRdb with MiXCR from the 5' RACE reads. The sample gives 1.5 million to 2 million distinct CDR3 sequences, roughly 52% of which show up once; around 2.1% is in the top ten. Sequencing used blood. These receptors were obtained from a woman in her 40s in good health.

The V call is TRBV29-1, the J call TRBJ2-1; TRBD2 might be the D (5 bases). The CDR3 is made up of 14 amino acids. With 8 bases removed from V and 4 bases from J, the gap between germline ends came to 18 bases. Looked up from germline, CDR1 is SQVTM and CDR2 is ANQGSEA. The chain's CDR3 is CSLTTSASYNEQFF. CDR3 sequence (DNA): TGCAGCTTAACCACTAGTGCCAGTTACAATGAGCAGTTCTTC.

In its sample, this clonotype was seen many times. The gene calls are TRBV18 and TRBJ2-3, with 9 nucleotides matching TRBD2. The ends lost 3 bases at V and 6 bases at J; junction bases unmatched: 1. The CDR3 contains 13 residues. Germline V lookup: CDR1 KGHSH, CDR2 LQKENI. CDR3 in amino acids: CASSPLAGDTQYF. CDR3 DNA: TGTGCCAGCTCACCGCTAGCGGGGGATACGCAGTATTTT.

As concerns this clonotype: The junction does not match germline at one end; this may be a read error. The V gene is TRBV11-2, the J gene TRBJ2-7; TRBD1 agrees at 8 bases. The end of the DNA fits TRBJ2-5 better, so the J call may be wrong. CDR3 length equals 14 residues. Germline CDR1 is SGHAT and CDR2 is FQNNGV. The CDR3 DNA reads as TGTGTCAGCAGCCCGACAGGGGCCTGGGAGACCCAGTACTTC. This sequence encodes CVSSPTGAWETQYF.

There are a few counts of this clonotype. The genes are TRBV7-2 and TRBJ2-6; 8 nucleotides match TRBD1. Per the germline V gene, CDR1 is SGHTA and CDR2 is FQGNSA. The V and J ends lost 1 base and 2 bases, in that order; junction bases with no gene match: 10. This CDR3 has 19 amino acids. CDR3 coding DNA: TGTGCCAGCAGCTTAGGGCGATCAGGGGGCCGAACTGGGGCCAACGTCCTGACTTTC. It is translated as CASSLGRSGGRTGANVLTF.

The chain employs TRBV28 and TRBJ2-5; 8 nucleotides agree with TRBD1. The last part of the DNA fits TRBJ2-7 better; the J call may be wrong. From germline, CDR1 is MDHEN and CDR2 SYDVKM. CDR3 length equals 14 residues. CDR3 protein: CASRWDRSPYEQYF. As DNA, the CDR3 is TGTGCCAGCAGGTGGGACAGGAGCCCCTACGAGCAGTACTTC.

The chain recombines TRBV27 with TRBJ2-7; D possibly corresponds to TRBD2 (7 bases). The V gene's germline CDR1 is MNHEY and CDR2 SMNVEV (reference sequence). CDR3 size: 14 residues. Deletions cut 5 bases from V and 3 bases from J, with 14 bases between. CDR3 sequence: CASSKGGAFYEQYF. Written as DNA, the CDR3 is TGTGCCAGCAGTAAAGGGGGGGCCTTCTACGAGCAGTACTTC.

This clonotype was seen only a few times. This CDR3 is CASRARSPQRGNSPLHF. The CDR3 DNA follows: TGTGCCAGCAGGGCGAGGAGCCCCCAAAGAGGGAATTCACCCCTCCACTTT. The chain couples TRBV6-1 to TRBJ1-6; D not resolved. Looked up from germline, CDR1 is MNHNS and CDR2 is SASEGT. The length of the CDR3 is 17 residues. Between the trimmed V and J ends, which lost 6 bases and 7 bases, there was a span of 22 bases.

This clonotype was recorded many times. The genes are TRBV10-3 and TRBJ2-5; weak D call: TRBD1 (5 bases). Trimming removed 6 bases from V and 2 bases from J, with 13 bases in between. The CDR3 spans 14 residues. Germline V gene sequence: CDR1 ENHRY, CDR2 SYGVKD. The CDR3 nucleotides read TGTGCCATCAGCGGACCCAGGGAACAAGAGACCCAGTACTTC. The encoded protein is CAISGPREQETQYF.

A few counts support this clonotype. The V gene is TRBV5-1, the J gene TRBJ1-2, with unresolved D. Trimming took 0 bases from V and 6 from J, leaving 9 bases between them. The germline gives CDR1 SGHRS, CDR2 YFSETQ. The CDR3 extends over 13 amino acids. DNA of the CDR3: TGCGCCAGCAGCTTGGCCTCCCAGGATGGCTACACCTTC. As protein: CASSLASQDGYTF.

The V gene is TRBV4-2, the J gene TRBJ1-1, with D possibly matching TRBD1 (6 bases). This CDR3 has 17 amino acids. The germline V gene has CDR1 LGHNA and CDR2 YNFKEQ. V shed 1 base and J shed 0 bases, with 15 bases lying between them. The CDR3, as DNA: TGTGCCAGCAGCCAAGGGATCGGACAGCCTTTGAACACTGAAGCTTTCTTT. The encoded protein is CASSQGIGQPLNTEAFF.

V is TRBV6-5 and J is TRBJ2-3; 7 bases are shared with TRBD2. Germline assignment: CDR1 MNHEY and CDR2 SVGAGI. V trimming: 6 bases; J trimming: 4 bases; junction bases outside the gene matches: 10. This CDR3 has 15 residues. CDR3 nucleotide sequence: TGTGCCAGCAGACCCCTGGGGGGGATCGCAGATACGCAGTATTTT. This translates into CASRPLGGIADTQYF.

V is TRBV5-1 and J is TRBJ2-5; D is ambiguous. The V gene's germline CDR1 is SGHRS and CDR2 YFSETQ. Trimming took off 6 bases at V and 3 bases at J, with 18 bases between the two ends. The CDR3 spans 15 residues. This CDR3 is CASISGPRAEETQYF. CDR3 DNA sequence: TGCGCCAGCATATCAGGACCTAGGGCCGAAGAGACCCAGTACTTC.

The V gene is TRBV20-1, the J gene TRBJ2-3, with 10 bases fitting TRBD2. The CDR3 runs to 16 residues. Germline V gene data show CDR1 as DFQATT and CDR2 as SNEGSKA (reference sequence). Trimming at V came to 3 bases and at J to 3 bases, leaving 9 bases not matched to a gene. The CDR3 region is CSASESGGDLTDTQYF. The DNA of the CDR3 is TGCAGTGCTAGTGAAAGCGGGGGGGATTTGACAGATACGCAGTATTTT.

V usage is TRBV11-2 and J usage is TRBJ1-5; D gene unclear. The CDR3 has 13 amino acids. Germline V gives CDR1 SGHAT, CDR2 FQNNGV. The germline V and J ends were trimmed by 2 bases and 5 bases, with 7 bases remaining between them. Here the CDR3 DNA reads TGTGCCAGCAGCTTATCTTGGGATCAGCCCCAGCATTTT. Amino acids: CASSLSWDQPQHF.

The CDR3 is CASSPLMTTQYF. The CDR3 bases are TGTGCCAGCAGCCCACTTATGACGACCCAGTACTTC. V and J are TRBV7-2 and TRBJ2-5; D call uncertain. This CDR3 contains 12 residues. Trimming removed 5 bases at V and 7 bases at J, with 11 bases between. Germline CDR1 is SGHTA and CDR2 is FQGNSA.

V gene TRBV5-1 combines with J gene TRBJ1-1, with 7 bases lining up with TRBD1. The germline gives CDR1 SGHRS, CDR2 YFSETQ. This CDR3 contains 14 residues. The junction had 11 bases not matched to a gene; V was cut back by 1 base and J by 11 bases. The CDR3 reads CASSLRPGQIRAFF. The CDR3 DNA sequence: TGCGCCAGCAGCTTGCGTCCGGGACAGATCAGGGCTTTCTTT. Filled out from reference TRBV5-1 and TRBJ1-1, the complete variable domain reads KAGVTQTPRYLIKTRGQQVTLSCSPISGHRSVSWYQQTPGQGLQFLFEYFSETQRNKGNFPGRFSGRQFSNSRSEMNVSTLELGDSALYLCASSLRPGQIRAFFGQGTRLTVV.

This chain connects TRBV6-5 to TRBJ1-6; 9 bases map to TRBD1. With 4 bases clipped from V and 9 bases from J, the junction kept 7 bases outside the gene matches. The CDR3 sequence is 15 residues long. CDR1 and CDR2 (germline): MNHEY, SVGAGI. The CDR3 here is CASSSRDREGSPLHF. The CDR3 DNA reads TGTGCCAGCAGTTCCCGGGACAGGGAGGGTTCACCCCTCCACTTT.

The rearrangement links TRBV11-3 to TRBJ2-3, with 8 positions matching TRBD2. Unmatched junction bases numbered 6, after V lost 1 base and J lost 3 bases. CDR1 SGHNT and CDR2 YENEEA come from the germline V gene. The CDR3 spans 16 residues. The CDR3 region is CASSLVPGGPTDTQYF. The DNA of the CDR3 is TGTGCCAGCAGCTTAGTCCCGGGGGGGCCGACAGATACGCAGTATTTT.